The next 25 T cell receptor beta chains were all read from a single sample in a study of neurological immune-mediated disorders (dated by TCRdb to between 2019 and 2020). Library creation used 5' RACE. Sequencer: Illumina HiSeq 2500. TCRdb reran the public reads through fastp at Q25 and MiXCR, keeping productive beta chains. Merged by CDR3 protein, the rows form single entries marked with the most common genes and DNA. The sample has tens of thousands of distinct CDR3 sequences on record, 3% to 4% of them singletons. Of the sample, approximately 6.3% is held by the ten largest clones. Input material: PBMCs. The receptors were gathered from a middle-aged man with multiple sclerosis.

This clonotype was seen ten or more times. The chain is built from TRBV18 and TRBJ1-4, with unresolved D. V lost 4 bases, J lost 8 bases, and 11 bases lay in between. CDR1 and CDR2 (germline): KGHSH, LQKENI. The CDR3 is 13 residues long. CDR3 bases: TGTGCCAGCTCACGACAAAACGGGGAAAAACTGTTTTTT. This encodes CASSRQNGEKLFF.

Concerning this clonotype: One base away lies a much larger clone, so this may be a sequencing read error. V usage is TRBV4-1 and J usage is TRBJ2-7; D is tentatively TRBD1 or TRBD2 (5 bases each). The V end lost 1 base, the J end lost 4 bases, and 14 bases lay between the germline ends. The CDR3 loop spans 15 amino acids. Looked up from germline, CDR1 is MGHRA and CDR2 is YSYEKL. CDR3 region: CASSQGPGKGYEQYF. The CDR3 DNA reads TGCGCCAGCAGCCAAGGGCCGGGAAAGGGGTACGAGCAGTACTTC.

This clonotype came up many times. The chain couples TRBV18 to TRBJ1-2; the D gene is possibly TRBD1 (5 bases). This CDR3 has 13 amino acids. Trimming removed 2 bases from V and 6 bases from J, with 10 bases in between. Germline-derived CDR1 and CDR2 are KGHSH and LQKENI. The DNA of the CDR3 is TGTGCCAGCTCACCAAAAGGAGGGGATGGCTACACCTTC. Translated: CASSPKGGDGYTF.

This clonotype was counted ten times or more. The chain joins TRBV5-5 to TRBJ1-1; TRBD1 is a possible D gene (5 bases). V was shortened by 3 bases and J by 6 bases, with 15 bases between the two germline ends. The CDR3 is made up of 14 amino acids. Germline CDR1 reads SGHKS; CDR2 reads YYEKEE (reference sequence). CDR3 amino acids: CASSSASAGAEAFF. The CDR3 bases are TGTGCCAGCAGCTCAGCCTCGGCGGGGGCTGAAGCTTTCTTT.

This clonotype was counted many times. The CDR3, as DNA: TGCAGTGCTAGCAGGCAGGAGGACACTGAAGCTTTCTTT. This gives the protein CSASRQEDTEAFF. The chain recombines TRBV20-1 with TRBJ1-1; no clear D gene. The CDR3 extends over 13 amino acids. Germline CDR1 and CDR2: DFQATT and SNEGSKA (reference sequence). Between the trimmed V and J ends, which lost 3 bases and 3 bases, there was a span of 11 bases.

This clonotype was seen many times. A junction end diverges from the germline sequence, so it may reflect a read error. The V call is TRBV4-1, the J call TRBJ2-1; D is unclear. The CDR3 extends over 12 amino acids. Per germline, CDR1 MGHRA and CDR2 YSYEKL. The CDR3 bases are TGCGCCAGCAGCAAAGAGCACGCAGAGCAGTTCTTC. This translates into CASSKEHAEQFF.

A few counts support this clonotype. A junction boundary mismatches the germline segment, possibly from a read error. The chain recombines TRBV2 with TRBJ1-5, with D uncertain. Germline V gives CDR1 SNHLY, CDR2 FYNNEI. The CDR3 has 14 residues. CDR3 nucleotides: TGTGCCAGCAGTGAAGTGAGGAGCAATCAGCCCCAGAATTTT. It codes for CASSEVRSNQPQNF. The variable domain in full, completed from reference TRBV2 and TRBJ1-5, reads EPEVTQTPSHQVTQMGQEVILRCVPISNHLYFYWYRQILGQKVEFLVSFYNNEISEKSEIFDDQFSVERPDGSNFTLKIRSTKLEDSAMYFCASSEVRSNQPQNFGDGTRLSIL.

This clonotype has at least ten counts. V is TRBV9 and J is TRBJ2-7; TRBD2 aligns across 8 bases. Trimming cost V 4 bases and J 5 bases; bases outside gene matches: 11. CDR1 is SGDLS and CDR2 is YYNGEE in the germline V gene. The CDR3 covers 15 residues. Here the CDR3 reads CASSPGRANSHEQYF. CDR3 bases: TGTGCCAGCAGCCCCGGGAGGGCTAATTCCCACGAGCAGTACTTC.

This clonotype was counted many times. V and J are TRBV4-1 and TRBJ2-5, with 7 bases lining up with TRBD1. The CDR3 covers 15 residues. Losses at the gene ends were 2 bases for V and 3 bases for J; bases not matched to a gene: 6. The germline CDR1 and CDR2 sequences are MGHRA and YSYEKL. This chain's CDR3 is CASSQLPDRKETQYF. The CDR3 bases are TGCGCCAGCAGCCAACTTCCGGACAGGAAAGAGACCCAGTACTTC.

This clonotype has a count of ten or more. This chain links TRBV11-2 with TRBJ2-5; D perhaps matches TRBD1 (8 bases). The germline V gene has CDR1 SGHAT and CDR2 FQNNGV. The CDR3 contains 16 residues. Trimming cost V 0 bases and J 5 bases, with 16 bases left between them. CDR3: CASSLDRGQGGETQYF. DNA of the CDR3: TGTGCCAGCAGCTTAGATCGCGGACAGGGAGGGGAGACCCAGTACTTC.

The gene calls are TRBV3-1 and TRBJ1-1; the match to TRBD1 covers 7 bases. The J segment lost 7 bases and the V segment lost 9 bases, leaving 5 bases of the junction unmatched. Germline loops: CDR1 LGHDT, CDR2 YNNKEL (reference sequence). CDR3 size: 11 residues. This chain's CDR3 is CARGRGNEAFF. The CDR3 DNA sequence: TGTGCCAGAGGCAGGGGGAATGAAGCTTTCTTT.

The chain uses TRBV19 and TRBJ2-5; D possibly corresponds to TRBD2 (6 bases). CDR3 size: 13 residues. Trimming pared 5 bases from V and 4 bases from J, leaving 11 bases between. The germline V gene has CDR1 LNHDA and CDR2 SQIVND (reference sequence). The CDR3: CASSSGSGETQYF. The CDR3 DNA reads TGTGCCAGTAGTTCGGGTAGCGGAGAGACCCAGTACTTC.

This clonotype was counted ten times or more. A junction end diverges from the germline sequence, so it may reflect a read error. The V call is TRBV20-1, the J call TRBJ2-7; no reliable D call. The CDR3 contains 10 residues. Germline CDR1 DFQATT, CDR2 SNEGSKA (reference sequence). CDR3: CSARDEEPKF. As DNA, the CDR3 is TGCAGTGCTAGAGATGAGGAGCCGAAATTC.

This clonotype has a count of ten or more. The V and J genes are TRBV6-5 and TRBJ2-6, with D perhaps matching TRBD1 (5 bases). This CDR3 region has 16 residues. Germline V lookup: CDR1 MNHEY, CDR2 SVGAGI. V was pared by 2 bases and J by 0 bases, with 8 bases between. The CDR3, as DNA: TGTGCCAGCAGTTACCTCGACAGCTCTGGGGCCAACGTCCTGACTTTC. It yields the protein CASSYLDSSGANVLTF.

By proportion, this clonotype is medium-sized. The rearrangement links TRBV5-1 to TRBJ2-7; 7 bases are a match to TRBD2. The CDR3 extends over 14 amino acids. From germline, CDR1 is SGHRS and CDR2 YFSETQ. J was trimmed by 2 bases and V by 2 bases; bases with no gene match: 4. The CDR3 DNA reads TGCGCCAGCAGCTTCGCAGCGGGGACCTACGAGCAGTACTTC. Its translation is CASSFAAGTYEQYF.

This clonotype showed up many times. The chain links TRBV5-1 to TRBJ1-2, with 9 nucleotides matching TRBD1. CDR1 and CDR2 from the germline V gene are SGHRS and YFSETQ. The CDR3 extends over 18 amino acids. The V gene end was trimmed by 4 bases and the J gene end by 0 bases; junction bases not matched to a gene: 13. Here the CDR3 reads CASSLNLDRGLSNYGYTF. For the CDR3, the DNA is TGCGCCAGCAGCCTGAATTTGGACAGGGGCCTGTCTAACTATGGCTACACCTTC.

This clonotype was seen at least ten times. The rearrangement uses TRBV29-1 and TRBJ2-7; D call uncertain. The CDR3 consists of 12 residues. Trimming stripped 1 base from V and 5 bases from J, with 9 bases between. From germline, CDR1 is SQVTM and CDR2 ANQGSEA. CDR3 nucleotides: TGCAGCGTTGAAGTTGGCACTAACGAGCAGTACTTC. Its protein product is CSVEVGTNEQYF.

This clonotype was observed at least ten times. This chain uses TRBV12-3 or TRBV12-4 with TRBJ2-1; D is unclear. The CDR3 sequence is 12 residues long. V was shortened by 3 bases and J by 5 bases, with 5 bases between the two germline ends. The CDR3 DNA is TGTGCCAGCAGTTTTAGAGACAATGAGCAGTTCTTC. Protein product: CASSFRDNEQFF.

This clonotype was counted between two and nine times. V gene TRBV20-1 combines with J gene TRBJ2-2, with a tentative D call TRBD1 (6 bases). With 4 bases removed from V and 5 bases from J, the gap between germline ends came to 14 bases. The CDR3 sequence is 14 residues long. Germline CDR1 and CDR2: DFQATT and SNEGSKA (reference sequence). This chain's CDR3 is CSATLGAGTGELFF. The CDR3 DNA reads TGCAGTGCTACCCTGGGGGCTGGAACCGGGGAGCTGTTTTTT.

This clonotype has more than one count but fewer than ten. V is TRBV3-1 and J is TRBJ2-7, with D possibly matching TRBD2 (6 bases). The germline CDR1 and CDR2 sequences are LGHDT and YNNKEL (reference sequence). V lost 3 bases and J 3 bases, leaving 12 bases between the germline ends. CDR3 length: 14 amino acids. CDR3 bases: TGTGCCAGCAGCCACGTATACGGGGGCTACGAGCAGTACTTC. This encodes CASSHVYGGYEQYF.

This clonotype was picked up many times. V usage is TRBV6-5 and J usage is TRBJ2-7; tentatively, D is TRBD1 or TRBD2 (5 bases each). The germline V gene encodes CDR1 MNHEY and CDR2 SVGAGI. This CDR3 has 13 residues. Trimming shortened V by 7 bases and J by 8 bases, and 18 bases separated the two germline ends. The CDR3 DNA follows: TGTGCCAGCACCGAAGCCGGGACCAAGCAGCAGTACTTC. Translated: CASTEAGTKQQYF.

This clonotype appeared many times. The gene calls are TRBV7-6 and TRBJ1-2; D is perhaps TRBD1 (5 bases). This CDR3 contains 13 residues. CDR1 and CDR2 (germline): SGHVS, FNYEAQ. The germline V and J ends were trimmed by 1 base and 4 bases, with 7 bases remaining between them. The CDR3 nucleotides are TGTGCCAGCAGCTTAGGACAGAGCTATGGCTACACCTTC. This translates into CASSLGQSYGYTF.

Ten or more counts support this clonotype. V and J are TRBV3-1 and TRBJ1-6, with 7 bases fitting TRBD1. V lost 0 bases, J lost 16 bases, and 3 bases stayed unmatched. The germline gives CDR1 LGHDT, CDR2 YNNKEL (reference sequence). The CDR3 consists of 12 residues. CDR3 DNA sequence: TGTGCCAGCAGCCAAGAAAGACAGGGTCTCCACTTT. Translated: CASSQERQGLHF.

This clonotype was counted ten times or more. This chain joins TRBV10-3 and TRBJ2-7, with TRBD1 matching over 10 bases. Germline trimming cut 6 bases from V and 5 bases from J; bases unmatched to any gene: 10. CDR1 and CDR2 from the germline V gene are ENHRY and SYGVKD. CDR3 length: 15 amino acids. CDR3 amino acids: CAIRIPGQGHHEQYF. CDR3 nucleotides: TGTGCCATCAGGATCCCGGGACAGGGGCACCACGAGCAGTACTTC.

In this sample, this clonotype turned up many times. This chain links TRBV7-2 with TRBJ2-7; no definite D call. Trimming shortened V by 5 bases and J by 3 bases, and 11 bases separated the two germline ends. This CDR3 has 13 residues. Germline V gene data show CDR1 as SGHTA and CDR2 as FQGNSA. Here the CDR3 DNA reads TGTGCCAGCAGCACACGGGCCAGCTACGAGCAGTACTTC. It is translated as CASSTRASYEQYF.